These 22 T cell receptor beta chains came from one sample sequenced in a study of graft-versus-host responses after intestinal transplantation (dated by TCRdb to the early 2020s). Reading the label with the study, this specimen's time point is: cells obtained before transplantation from donor or recipient. The receptor library was made with the immunoSEQ multiplex PCR assay. In its TCRdb copy, this immuneACCESS table keeps in-frame sequences only and misses some clones. Where compared with another copy, unresolved V genes explain less than half of these, and the others have no known cause. The sample table contains over 80,000 clones; only one count was recorded for roughly 91% of them. The ten largest make up 0.15% to 0.2% of the sample. These receptors have no known antigen. Specimen: unstimulated CD4+ T cells sorted from spleen or lymph node cells, collected before transplant. Receptors originate from a human donor who was the organ donor for an intestinal transplant.

The chain combines TRBV4-2 with TRBJ2-7; 12 bases align to TRBD2. Germline V lookup: CDR1 LGHNA, CDR2 YNFKEQ. Losses at the gene ends were 0 bases for V and 9 bases for J; bases not matched to a gene: 15. CDR3 length: 18 amino acids. CDR3 amino acids: CASSQDLASGGAGVRQYF. Here the CDR3 DNA reads TGTGCCAGCAGCCAAGATCTTGCTAGCGGGGGGGCGGGAGTGAGGCAGTACTTC.

The V and J genes are TRBV18 and TRBJ1-1; 9 nucleotides match TRBD1. The CDR3 spans 15 residues. V was clipped by 3 bases and J by 5 bases; unmatched bases: 7. Germline loops: CDR1 KGHSH, CDR2 LQKENI. The CDR3 is CASSPQGQGGTEAFF. The CDR3, as DNA: TGTGCCAGCTCACCCCAGGGACAGGGAGGAACTGAAGCTTTCTTT.

This chain connects TRBV7-2 to TRBJ1-6, with a weak D call TRBD1 (5 bases). This CDR3 region has 18 residues. CDR1 SGHTA and CDR2 FQGNSA come from the germline V gene. V was trimmed by 1 base and J by 4 bases, leaving 17 bases between them. This CDR3 reads CASSLGSLRGTYNSPLHF. DNA for the CDR3: TGTGCCAGCAGCTTAGGAAGTTTACGGGGGACTTATAATTCACCCCTCCACTTT.

The table lists this clone with a count of one. The J gene is TRBJ2-7, the V gene TRBV7-8; D perhaps matches TRBD1 (6 bases). This CDR3 has 13 residues. Germline V gene lookup returns CDR1 SGHVS and CDR2 FQNEAQ. Between the trimmed V and J ends, which lost 5 bases and 3 bases, there was a span of 11 bases. The CDR3 DNA reads as TGTGCCAGCAGCCCCAACAGGGTCTACGAGCAGTACTTC. This gives the protein CASSPNRVYEQYF.

The chain has TRBV2 and TRBJ1-2; TRBD1 matches 7 bases. CDR1 is SNHLY, CDR2 FYNNEI, per germline. The CDR3 totals 15 residues. V lost 5 bases, J lost 3 bases, and 9 bases stayed unmatched. CDR3 residues: CASSTGGQPHYGYTF. CDR3 bases: TGTGCCAGCAGTACCGGGGGACAGCCTCACTATGGCTACACCTTC.

The J gene is TRBJ2-7, the V gene TRBV7-9, with 11 bases fitting TRBD2. V lost 1 base, J lost 1 base, and 0 bases stayed unmatched. The CDR3 is made up of 15 amino acids. Germline CDR1 is SEHNR and CDR2 is FQNEAQ (reference sequence). Written as DNA, the CDR3 is TGTGCCAGCAGCTTAGGACTAGCGGGGTCCTACGAGCAGTACTTC. Protein product: CASSLGLAGSYEQYF.

V and J are TRBV18 and TRBJ1-6; 8 bases fit TRBD1. Germline CDR1 is KGHSH and CDR2 is LQKENI. The V and J ends lost 5 bases and 0 bases, in that order; junction bases with no gene match: 12. The length of the CDR3 is 19 residues. CDR3 sequence (DNA): TGTGCCAGCTCATCGGGGGCTACAGGGGGGAGCTCCTATAATTCACCCCTCCACTTT. It encodes CASSSGATGGSSYNSPLHF.

The V call is TRBV19, the J call TRBJ1-3, with 8 bases fitting TRBD1. Germline V lookup: CDR1 LNHDA, CDR2 SQIVND (reference sequence). There are 17 residues in the CDR3. V lost 7 bases to trimming and J lost 3 bases; unmatched junction nucleotides: 14. The chain's CDR3 is CASTDRGSLKDGNTIYF. In DNA, the CDR3 is TGTGCCAGTACCGACAGGGGCTCCCTGAAGGATGGAAACACCATATATTTT.

The V gene is TRBV15, the J gene TRBJ1-5; D perhaps matches TRBD1 (5 bases). V lost 0 bases and J 0 bases, leaving 18 bases between the germline ends. Germline assignment: CDR1 LNHNV and CDR2 YYDKDF (reference sequence). This CDR3 spans 19 amino acids. The DNA of the CDR3 is TGTGCCACCAGCAGAGACCCCCCTCAGGGTGCCTATAGCAATCAGCCCCAGCATTTT. It translates to CATSRDPPQGAYSNQPQHF.

The chain carries TRBV15 and TRBJ1-2, with D uncertain. Germline values: CDR1 LNHNV, CDR2 YYDKDF (reference sequence). Trimming left V 0 bases short and J 4 bases short, with 15 bases between. The CDR3 is made up of 16 amino acids. The CDR3 sequence: CATSRDRGLNIYGYTF. The CDR3 nucleotides are TGTGCCACCAGCAGAGATCGCGGGCTTAACATCTATGGCTACACCTTC. Full variable domain (rest looked up from reference TRBV15 and TRBJ1-2): DAMVIQNPRYQVTQFGKPVTLSCSQTLNHNVMYWYQQKSSQAPKLLFHYYDKDFNNEADTPDNFQSRRPNTSFCFLDIRSPGLGDTAMYLCATSRDRGLNIYGYTFGSGTRLTVV.

The genes are TRBV11-2 and TRBJ2-7; 14 bases match TRBD2. Germline V gene data show CDR1 as SGHAT and CDR2 as FQNNGV. The CDR3 spans 17 residues. J was trimmed by 5 bases and V by 5 bases; bases with no gene match: 11. CDR3 bases: TGTGCCAGCAGCCAAGGGACTAGCGGGGGACCCAGACACGAGCAGTACTTC. Translation: CASSQGTSGGPRHEQYF.

The genes are TRBV19 and TRBJ2-5; D possibly corresponds to TRBD1 (6 bases). The germline V gene has CDR1 LNHDA and CDR2 SQIVND (reference sequence). Trimming shortened V by 7 bases and J by 6 bases, and 24 bases separated the two germline ends. CDR3 length equals 16 residues. The CDR3 coding sequence is TGTGCCAGTAAACCAGAGCCCAGGGAAGGGGGACAGACCCAGTACTTC. This gives the protein CASKPEPREGGQTQYF.

The chain joins TRBV4-2 to TRBJ2-7; 11 nucleotides agree with TRBD2. This CDR3 spans 17 amino acids. Unmatched junction bases numbered 7, after V lost 3 bases and J lost 0 bases. Germline-derived CDR1 and CDR2 are LGHNA and YNFKEQ. The CDR3, as DNA: TGTGCCAGCAGCCAGTCGGCTAGCGGGGGGTACTCCTACGAGCAGTACTTC. Residues: CASSQSASGGYSYEQYF.

The gene calls are TRBV6-1 and TRBJ2-3; D might be TRBD2 (6 bases). V gave up 10 bases and J gave up 2 bases, with 13 bases separating them. The germline V gene encodes CDR1 MNHNS and CDR2 SASEGT. This CDR3 is 13 amino acids long. CDR3 nucleotides: TGTGCCACGGGGGTCGGATACACAGATACGCAGTATTTT. This translates into CATGVGYTDTQYF.

The V gene is TRBV7-3, the J gene TRBJ2-3, with 11 bases fitting TRBD2. This CDR3 region has 15 residues. J gave up 4 bases and V 5 bases, and 5 bases lay outside the gene matches. Germline lookup yields CDR1 SGHTA and CDR2 FQGTGA. The CDR3 protein is CASSSSGGAADTQYF. CDR3 nucleotides: TGTGCCAGCAGCAGTAGCGGGGGGGCCGCAGATACGCAGTATTTT. Full variable domain (remainder filled in from reference TRBV7-3 and TRBJ2-3): GAGVSQTPSNKVTEKGKYVELRCDPISGHTALYWYRQSLGQGPEFLIYFQGTGAADDSGLPNDRFFAVRPEGSVSTLKIQRTERGDSAVYLCASSSSGGAADTQYFGPGTRLTVL.

This chain links TRBV5-4 with TRBJ1-2; TRBD1 aligns across 7 bases. CDR1 is SGHNT and CDR2 is YYREEE in the germline V gene (reference sequence). The CDR3 is 14 residues long. V gave up 4 bases and J gave up 2 bases; unmatched junction bases: 5. The DNA for the CDR3 is TGTGCCAGCAGCCCCCGGGACAGAAACTATGGCTACACCTTC. Its translation: CASSPRDRNYGYTF.

The J gene is TRBJ2-7, the V gene TRBV5-6; TRBD2 matches 8 bases. CDR1 and CDR2 from the germline V gene are SGHDT and YYEEEE. The CDR3 totals 16 residues. Trimming at V came to 0 bases and at J to 6 bases, leaving 11 bases not matched to a gene. The CDR3 is CASSLGGGTGGFEQYF. The DNA of the CDR3 is TGTGCCAGCAGCTTGGGCGGAGGGACGGGGGGGTTCGAGCAGTACTTC. Using reference TRBV5-6 and TRBJ2-7 for the parts outside the CDR3, the full variable domain is DAGVTQSPTHLIKTRGQQVTLRCSPKSGHDTVSWYQQALGQGPQFIFQYYEEEERQRGNFPDRFSGHQFPNYSSELNVNALLLGDSALYLCASSLGGGTGGFEQYFGPGTRLTVT.

V and J are TRBV7-6 and TRBJ1-1; D may be TRBD1 (5 bases). This CDR3 region has 16 residues. CDR1 is SGHVS and CDR2 is FNYEAQ in the germline V gene. Trimming took 3 bases from V and 0 from J, leaving 14 bases between them. CDR3 sequence (DNA): TGTGCCAGCAGCTTCATTTCGGGGGGAATGAACACTGAAGCTTTCTTT. Translation: CASSFISGGMNTEAFF.

This clone appeared once. The V call is TRBV7-9, the J call TRBJ1-6, with a weak D call TRBD1 (6 bases). CDR3 length: 18 amino acids. Per germline, CDR1 SEHNR and CDR2 FQNEAQ (reference sequence). Trimming pared 1 base from V and 3 bases from J, leaving 16 bases between. Here the CDR3 reads CASSLVPYRENYNSPLHF. The DNA of the CDR3 is TGTGCCAGCAGCTTAGTGCCTTACAGGGAAAACTATAATTCACCCCTCCACTTT.

The chain couples TRBV9 to TRBJ1-5, with D hard to call. V lost 0 bases and J 6 bases, leaving 7 bases between the germline ends. Per the germline V gene, CDR1 is SGDLS and CDR2 is YYNGEE. This CDR3 is 13 amino acids long. The CDR3 sequence is CASSVGGSQPQHF. As DNA, the CDR3 is TGTGCCAGCAGCGTAGGAGGGTCTCAGCCCCAGCATTTT.

The table lists this clone with a count of one. This chain connects TRBV5-1 to TRBJ2-3; 8 positions match TRBD2. The germline V gene encodes CDR1 SGHRS and CDR2 YFSETQ. The CDR3 runs 16 residues. The V gene end was trimmed by 6 bases and the J gene end by 0 bases; junction bases not matched to a gene: 9. As DNA, the CDR3 is TGCGCCAGCAAACCGCCCGGGACTAGGAGCACAGATACGCAGTATTTT. It encodes CASKPPGTRSTDTQYF. Complete variable domain (other parts from reference TRBV5-1 and TRBJ2-3): KAGVTQTPRYLIKTRGQQVTLSCSPISGHRSVSWYQQTPGQGLQFLFEYFSETQRNKGNFPGRFSGRQFSNSRSEMNVSTLELGDSALYLCASKPPGTRSTDTQYFGPGTRLTVL.

This chain connects TRBV5-6 to TRBJ2-5, with 7 positions matching TRBD1. The CDR3 contains 15 residues. The ends lost 2 bases at V and 5 bases at J; junction bases unmatched: 9. Germline-derived CDR1 and CDR2 are SGHDT and YYEEEE. This chain's CDR3 is CASSFQQGRKETQYF. The CDR3 nucleotides are TGTGCCAGCAGCTTCCAACAGGGGCGTAAGGAGACCCAGTACTTC.